This TCR beta chain was observed in a study of beta chain features in type 1 diabetes. The germline CDR1 and CDR2 sequences are SQVTM and ANQGSEA. V lost 6 bases, J lost 5 bases, and 10 bases stayed unmatched. The CDR3 length is 14 residues. Whole-study results and caveats: Any HLA type influence on TCRB rearrangement was left unresolved here. The study found moderately but significantly shorter TCRB CDR3s in all four CD4+ subsets of Type 1 diabetes patients. When cDNA is sequenced, cells with high TCR expression could be over-represented. PCR might show a preference for shorter templates, equally across patients and controls.

This clone was recorded a few times. The antigen is undetermined. All of the isolated RNA was reverse transcribed, so expressed TCRB transcripts were sequenced. Libraries were prepared by immunoSEQ multiplex PCR; TCRdb keeps only in-frame clonotypes and omits some of them. Of around 240,000 clones listed, around 68% were seen once; the top ten hold around 0.05%. The V gene is TRBV29-1, the J gene TRBJ2-1, with TRBD1 matching over 7 bases. Input material: naive CD4+ T cells from blood. This clonotype was obtained from a man aged 25 to 40 in good health. The CDR3 sequence: CSVDRVLLHNEQFF. The CDR3 bases are TGCAGCGTAGACAGGGTTCTTTTGCACAATGAGCAGTTCTTC.